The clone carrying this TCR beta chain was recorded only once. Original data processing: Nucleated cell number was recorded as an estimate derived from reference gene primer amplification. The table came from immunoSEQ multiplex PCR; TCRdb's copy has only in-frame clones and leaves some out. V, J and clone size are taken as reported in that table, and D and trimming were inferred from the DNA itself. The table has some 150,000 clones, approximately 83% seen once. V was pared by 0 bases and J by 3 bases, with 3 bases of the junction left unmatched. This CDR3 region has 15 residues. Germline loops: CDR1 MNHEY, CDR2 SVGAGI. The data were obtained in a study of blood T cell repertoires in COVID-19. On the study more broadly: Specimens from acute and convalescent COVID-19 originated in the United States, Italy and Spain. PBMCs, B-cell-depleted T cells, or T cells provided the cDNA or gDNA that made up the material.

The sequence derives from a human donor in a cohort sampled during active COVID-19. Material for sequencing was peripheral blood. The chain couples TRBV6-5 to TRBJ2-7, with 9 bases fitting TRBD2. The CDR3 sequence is CASSYSGLAFYEQYF. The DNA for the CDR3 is TGTGCCAGCAGTTACTCGGGACTAGCATTCTACGAGCAGTACTTC.